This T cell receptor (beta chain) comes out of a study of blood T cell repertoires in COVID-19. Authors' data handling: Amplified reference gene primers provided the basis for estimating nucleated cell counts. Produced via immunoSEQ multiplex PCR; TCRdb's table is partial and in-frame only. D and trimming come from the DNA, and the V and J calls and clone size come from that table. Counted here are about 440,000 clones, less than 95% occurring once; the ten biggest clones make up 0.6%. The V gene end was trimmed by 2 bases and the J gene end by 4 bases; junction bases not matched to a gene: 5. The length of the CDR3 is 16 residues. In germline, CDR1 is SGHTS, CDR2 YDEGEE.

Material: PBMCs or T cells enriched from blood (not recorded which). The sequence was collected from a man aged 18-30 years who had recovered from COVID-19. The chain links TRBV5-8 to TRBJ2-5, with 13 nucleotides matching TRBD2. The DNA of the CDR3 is TGTGCCAGCAGCTTAGTCCGACTAGCGGGAGGAGAGACCCAGTACTTC. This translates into CASSLVRLAGGETQYF.